Sequencing of this T cell receptor (beta chain) was carried out in a study of T cell responses to AZD1222 COVID-19 vaccine. Study-wide points: Vaccine-associated CD4 TCRs ranged over spike, dominating at 160-218 and 743-854. The study identified only five or six AZD1222 recipients as seropositive at baseline. Unmutated variant regions are reportedly targeted by nearly half of spike-specific TCRs.

Sequencing was performed with immunoSEQ multiplex PCR; in TCRdb, only in-frame clones are kept and a portion is missing. The table has 90,000 to 140,000 clones, roughly nine tenths seen once. On this clone: No antigen is known for it.

The sequence was obtained from an adult who received the AZD1222 COVID-19 vaccine. This specimen consisted of peripheral blood, obtained 28 days after the second AZD1222 dose.

The CDR3 DNA is TGTGCCAGCAGCAGGGGGCGGGATGAGCAGTTCTTC. Its protein is CASSRGRDEQFF. The rearrangement uses TRBV3-1 (or the pseudogene TRBV3-2) and TRBJ2-1; 7 bases align to TRBD1. CDR1 and CDR2 (germline): LGHDT, YNNKEL (reference sequence). Trimming at V came to 5 bases and at J to 8 bases, leaving 3 bases not matched to a gene. The CDR3 loop spans 12 amino acids.